These 8 T cell receptor beta chains originate from one sample sequenced in a study of CD8 T cells in Susac syndrome. RNA in amounts of roughly 0.5 to 1 ug was reverse transcribed with random hexamers. From the immunoSEQ multiplex PCR reads, TCRdb called clonotypes with MiXCR, one entry per CDR3 protein. The sample records approximately 210,000 distinct CDR3 sequences, 94% being singletons. The specimen was CD4+ T cells from PBMCs. Receptors originate from a human donor with Susac syndrome.

The rearrangement links TRBV4-2 to TRBJ1-6, with TRBD1 as a possible D gene (5 bases). Germline CDR1 LGHNA, CDR2 YNFKEQ. The CDR3 totals 16 residues. Trimming took 1 base from V and 4 from J, leaving 11 bases between them. The CDR3: CASSQVAGTYNSPLHF. The DNA for the CDR3 is TGTGCCAGCAGCCAAGTAGCCGGGACGTATAATTCACCCCTCCACTTT.

This sequence joins TRBV30 and TRBJ2-6; D gene ambiguous. The CDR3 is 15 residues long. Trimming left V 0 bases short and J 0 bases short, with 6 bases between. CDR1 is GTSNPN and CDR2 is SVGIG in the germline V gene (reference sequence). The CDR3 DNA follows: TGTGCCTGGAGTGTACTGAGCTCTGGGGCCAACGTCCTGACTTTC. It yields the protein CAWSVLSSGANVLTF.

The genes are TRBV29-1 and TRBJ1-2; unclear D gene. The CDR3 is 13 residues long. Between the trimmed V and J ends, which lost 2 bases and 8 bases, there was a span of 15 bases. Per the germline V gene, CDR1 is SQVTM and CDR2 is ANQGSEA. The DNA for the CDR3 is TGCAGCGTTGAATGGATTGGAGGCGCAGGCTACACCTTC. Its protein product is CSVEWIGGAGYTF.

CDR3 in amino acids: CASSRDSLSGYTF. DNA for the CDR3: TGTGCCAGCAGCCGGGACAGCCTTTCTGGCTACACCTTC. This chain uses TRBV12-3 or TRBV12-4 with TRBJ1-2; 7 bases are shared with TRBD1. J lost 7 bases, V lost 6 bases, and 8 bases had no gene match. This CDR3 spans 13 amino acids.

The chain uses TRBV7-2 and TRBJ1-1, with 9 bases that match TRBD1. The CDR3 consists of 16 residues. Trimming removed 4 bases from V and 8 bases from J; junction bases left unmatched: 14. The V gene's germline CDR1 is SGHTA and CDR2 FQGNSA. CDR3 region: CASSSRPTGGEGEAFF. DNA of the CDR3: TGTGCCAGCAGCTCTCGACCCACAGGGGGCGAAGGGGAAGCTTTCTTT.

This clonotype has only a few counts. The chain joins TRBV7-9 to TRBJ1-5; no clear D gene. The CDR3 runs 14 residues. Germline V lookup: CDR1 SEHNR, CDR2 FQNEAQ (reference sequence). The V and J ends lost 5 bases and 4 bases respectively, with 12 bases between them. CDR3 sequence: CASSHSGQNQPQHF. For the CDR3, the DNA is TGTGCCAGCAGCCATTCAGGCCAGAATCAGCCCCAGCATTTT. The full variable domain, its missing parts supplied by reference TRBV7-9 and TRBJ1-5, is DTGVSQNPRHKITKRGQNVTFRCDPISEHNRLYWYRQTLGQGPEFLTYFQNEAQLEKSRLLSDRFSAERPKGSFSTLEIQRTEQGDSAMYLCASSHSGQNQPQHFGDGTRLSIL.

This clonotype was observed once. The chain has TRBV9 and TRBJ2-6; TRBD1 matches at 8 bases. V dropped 7 bases and J dropped 3; count of bases not matched to a gene: 6. There are 15 residues in the CDR3. Germline loops: CDR1 SGDLS, CDR2 YYNGEE. The CDR3 spells CASAQGALGANVLTF. CDR3 nucleotides: TGTGCCAGCGCCCAGGGGGCGCTTGGGGCCAACGTCCTGACTTTC.

The chain employs TRBV7-2 and TRBJ2-1; 9 nucleotides align to TRBD1. The CDR3 loop spans 17 amino acids. Germline V gives CDR1 SGHTA, CDR2 FQGNSA. With V trimmed by 4 bases and J by 6 bases, 13 bases remained unmatched. The CDR3: CASSSLWAGQGFNEQFF. The CDR3 DNA sequence: TGTGCCAGCAGCTCCCTATGGGCGGGACAGGGATTCAATGAGCAGTTCTTC.